This T cell receptor (beta chain) was captured in a study of blood T cells in healthy people across ages. PBMCs were isolated at a quantity of at least 6 million per sample. The second PCR ran about 6 to 11 cycles with a sample-barcoded 5' primer and J-beta primers. The template-switch adaptor was a 5' adaptor with 12 random nucleotides. It tagged each cDNA molecule. MiXCR, applied by TCRdb to the 5' RACE reads, yields one record per CDR3 protein. The sample carries about 720,000 distinct CDR3 sequences, 22% recorded once. V lost 5 bases, J lost 4 bases, and 13 bases lay in between. Germline CDR1 and CDR2: SGHVS and FNYEAQ. The CDR3 covers 14 residues. For this clonotype: Its antigen is not identified.

Notes on the study in general: The study found more naive CD4+ cells and higher diversity in long-lived than aged donors. Older age went with lower TCR beta diversity per million T cells, in a roughly linear way.

The sequencing sample was made of blood. This rearrangement joins TRBV7-6 to TRBJ2-3; no clear D gene. This receptor was obtained from a man in his 70s in good health. CDR3 protein: CASSPYHSADTQYF. In DNA, the CDR3 is TGTGCCAGCAGCCCCTACCACAGCGCAGATACGCAGTATTTT.